This T cell receptor (beta chain) comes out of a study of blood T cell repertoires in COVID-19. Turning to the study itself: Donors in the United States, Italy and Spain gave samples during acute or convalescent COVID-19. T cells, B-cell-depleted T cells, or PBMCs provided the cDNA or gDNA that served as material.

CDR3 length equals 15 residues. Germline loops: CDR1 MGHRA, CDR2 YSYEKL. V lost 0 bases and J 4 bases, leaving 12 bases between the germline ends. This table comes from immunoSEQ multiplex PCR, and its TCRdb copy is limited to in-frame clones, with some not included. The sample includes 250,000 to 350,000 clones, 90% of them seen just once. Followed over time, Seattle patients had been enrolled while infection was active. The sequence came from a woman aged 50 to 65 with COVID-19, enrolled during active disease. The sample comprised peripheral blood. This rearrangement joins TRBV4-1 to TRBJ1-2, with a weak D call TRBD1 (6 bases). In DNA, the CDR3 is TGCGCCAGCAGCCAAGACTGGGGGCAAGGCTATGGCTACACCTTC. This sequence encodes CASSQDWGQGYGYTF.